This paragraph reports one T cell receptor beta chain. The data were obtained in a study of T cell responses to AZD1222 COVID-19 vaccine. Sequenced by immunoSEQ multiplex PCR; TCRdb stores in-frame clones only, minus some. Counted here are some 120,000 clones, 88% occurring once; the ten biggest clones make up approximately 7%. The CDR3 runs to 16 residues. Between the trimmed V and J ends, which lost 2 bases and 1 base, there was a span of 15 bases. The germline V gene encodes CDR1 SGHRS and CDR2 YFSETQ. The clonotype was recovered from an adult in good health. The V and J genes are TRBV5-1 and TRBJ2-5, with D unclear. The sample in question was peripheral blood, obtained on day 0 of AZD1222 vaccination. The chain's CDR3 is CASSFSENIIQETQYF. The CDR3 DNA is TGCGCCAGCAGCTTTTCGGAGAACATAATCCAAGAGACCCAGTACTTC.